The source of this TCR beta chain is a study of cytotoxic CD8 clonotypes in ibrutinib-treated CLL. Study context: Partial response was seen in approximately 24 patients and complete response in 2; after median 68 months, about 15 stayed remitted, about 12 progressed.

Germline CDR1 reads LNHDA; CDR2 reads SQIVND (reference sequence). The CDR3 totals 11 residues. V was shortened by 8 bases and J by 4 bases, with 8 bases between the two germline ends. Sequenced by immunoSEQ multiplex PCR; TCRdb stores in-frame clones only, minus some. The sample records tens of thousands of clones, just under 80% being singletons. The sample consisted of PBMCs, taken before ibrutinib treatment. The origin of this receptor is a human donor with chronic lymphocytic leukemia. V is TRBV19 and J is TRBJ2-5, with D tentatively TRBD1 (5 bases). CDR3 nucleotides: TGTGCCAGTCAGGGTGGAGAGACCCAGTACTTC. Translating gives CASQGGETQYF. The full variable domain, its missing parts supplied by reference TRBV19 and TRBJ2-5, is DGGITQSPKYLFRKEGQNVTLSCEQNLNHDAMYWYRQDPGQGLRLIYYSQIVNDFQKGDIAEGYSVSREKKESFPLTVTSAQKNPTAFYLCASQGGETQYFGPGTRLLVL.